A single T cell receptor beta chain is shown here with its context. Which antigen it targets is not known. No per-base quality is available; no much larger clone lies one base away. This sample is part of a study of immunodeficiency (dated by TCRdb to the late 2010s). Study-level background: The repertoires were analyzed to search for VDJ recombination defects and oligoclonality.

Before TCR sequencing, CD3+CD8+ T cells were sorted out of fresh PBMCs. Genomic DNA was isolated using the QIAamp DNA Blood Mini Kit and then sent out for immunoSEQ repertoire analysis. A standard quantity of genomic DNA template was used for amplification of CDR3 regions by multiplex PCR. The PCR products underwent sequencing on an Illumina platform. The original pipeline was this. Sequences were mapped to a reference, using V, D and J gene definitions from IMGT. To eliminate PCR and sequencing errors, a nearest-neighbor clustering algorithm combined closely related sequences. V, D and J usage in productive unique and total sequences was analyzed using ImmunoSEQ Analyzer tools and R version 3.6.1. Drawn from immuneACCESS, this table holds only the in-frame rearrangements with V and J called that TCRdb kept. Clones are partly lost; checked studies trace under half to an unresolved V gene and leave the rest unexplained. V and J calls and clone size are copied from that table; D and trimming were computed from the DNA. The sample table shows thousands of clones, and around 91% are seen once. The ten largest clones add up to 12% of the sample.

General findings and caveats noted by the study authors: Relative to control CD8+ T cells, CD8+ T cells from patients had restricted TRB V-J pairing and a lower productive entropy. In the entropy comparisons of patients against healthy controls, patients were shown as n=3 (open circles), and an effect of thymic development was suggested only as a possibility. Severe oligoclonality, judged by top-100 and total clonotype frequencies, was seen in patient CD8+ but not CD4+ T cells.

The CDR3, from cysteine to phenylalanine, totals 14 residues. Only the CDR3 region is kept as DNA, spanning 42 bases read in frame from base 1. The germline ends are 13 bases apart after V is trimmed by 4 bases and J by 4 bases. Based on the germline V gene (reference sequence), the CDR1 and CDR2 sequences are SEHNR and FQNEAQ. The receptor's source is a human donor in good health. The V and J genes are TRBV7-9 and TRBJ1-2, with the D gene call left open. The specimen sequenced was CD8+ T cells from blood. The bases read TGTGCCAGCAGCTACGAAGGGAAGTCCTATGGCTACACCTTC. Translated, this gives CASSYEGKSYGYTF.